Listed below are T cell receptor beta chains from one sample, sequenced in a study of blood T cell repertoires in COVID-19. The table came from immunoSEQ multiplex PCR; TCRdb's copy has only in-frame clones and leaves some out. The sample yields almost 35,000 clones, about 87% seen once. The sample consisted of peripheral blood. Receptors were obtained from a man in his 60s with active COVID-19. Both conserved end residues are part of each CDR3. The order of the fields is V gene, J gene, D gene, clone size, CDR3 protein, CDR3 DNA. D genes are given only for firm matches. Only part of the rows carry a size: once, few, many, or a class if the clone is expanded.

V gene: TRBV9
J gene: TRBJ1-4
D gene: -
clone size: -
CDR3 protein: CASSARGVNEKLFF
CDR3 DNA: TGTGCCAGCAGCGCCAGGGGAGTTAATGAAAAACTGTTTTTT

V gene: TRBV6-4
J gene: TRBJ2-1
D gene: -
clone size: -
CDR3 protein: CASSETSYNEQFF
CDR3 DNA: TGTGCCAGCAGTGAAACTAGCTACAATGAGCAGTTCTTC

V gene: TRBV2
J gene: TRBJ1-5
D gene: -
clone size: -
CDR3 protein: CASSEQGLEQPQHF
CDR3 DNA: TGTGCCAGCAGTGAACAGGGTTTGGAACAGCCCCAGCATTTT

V gene: TRBV4-2
J gene: TRBJ1-1
D gene: -
clone size: -
CDR3 protein: CASSQEPGIVAEAFF
CDR3 DNA: TGTGCCAGCAGCCAAGAGCCAGGAATCGTCGCTGAAGCTTTCTTT

V gene: TRBV6-2/TRBV6-3
J gene: TRBJ1-3
D gene: -
clone size: -
CDR3 protein: CASSYGTTSGNTIYF
CDR3 DNA: TGTGCCAGCAGTTACGGGACAACATCTGGAAACACCATATATTTT

V gene: TRBV7-9
J gene: TRBJ2-3
D gene: -
clone size: -
CDR3 protein: CASSLAPSDTQYF
CDR3 DNA: TGTGCCAGCAGCTTAGCCCCTTCAGATACGCAGTATTTT

V gene: TRBV20-1
J gene: TRBJ2-5
D gene: -
clone size: -
CDR3 protein: CSATVETQYF
CDR3 DNA: TGCAGTGCTACGGTGGAGACCCAGTACTTC

V gene: TRBV5-1
J gene: TRBJ2-3
D gene: -
clone size: -
CDR3 protein: CASSFPTGASTDTQYF
CDR3 DNA: TGCGCCAGCAGCTTCCCCACAGGTGCTAGCACAGATACGCAGTATTTT

V gene: TRBV5-6
J gene: TRBJ1-3
D gene: -
clone size: -
CDR3 protein: CASSLGTTGNTIYF
CDR3 DNA: TGTGCCAGCAGCTTGGGGACAACTGGAAACACCATATATTTT

V gene: TRBV6-1
J gene: TRBJ2-3
D gene: TRBD2
clone size: -
CDR3 protein: CASSELAGGGGDTQYF
CDR3 DNA: TGTGCCAGCAGTGAACTAGCGGGAGGGGGGGGAGATACGCAGTATTTT

V gene: TRBV27
J gene: TRBJ2-7
D gene: TRBD2
clone size: -
CDR3 protein: CASQTLGGGSYEQYF
CDR3 DNA: TGTGCCAGCCAGACCTTAGGCGGGGGATCCTACGAGCAGTACTTC

V gene: TRBV27
J gene: TRBJ2-2
D gene: -
clone size: once
CDR3 protein: CASSFSVRTGELFF
CDR3 DNA: TGTGCCAGCAGTTTTTCGGTTCGTACCGGGGAGCTGTTTTTT

V gene: TRBV10-3
J gene: TRBJ2-6
D gene: TRBD1
clone size: few
CDR3 protein: CAIPGQPVSGANVLTF
CDR3 DNA: TGTGCCATCCCGGGACAGCCTGTCTCTGGGGCCAACGTCCTGACTTTC

V gene: TRBV10-2
J gene: TRBJ2-7
D gene: -
clone size: -
CDR3 protein: CASRPQSSGVAYEQYF
CDR3 DNA: TGCGCCAGCAGACCCCAGTCCTCGGGAGTTGCCTACGAGCAGTACTTC

V gene: TRBV11-2
J gene: TRBJ2-7
D gene: TRBD1
clone size: once
CDR3 protein: CASSLSMGTGSSYEQYF
CDR3 DNA: TGTGCCAGCAGCTTAAGTATGGGGACAGGGTCCTCCTACGAGCAGTACTTC

V gene: TRBV28
J gene: TRBJ2-6
D gene: TRBD1
clone size: -
CDR3 protein: CASSSTGDSGANVLTF
CDR3 DNA: TGTGCCAGCAGCTCAACAGGGGACTCTGGGGCCAACGTCCTGACTTTC

V gene: TRBV7-2
J gene: TRBJ2-2
D gene: -
clone size: -
CDR3 protein: CASSLGRTGELFF
CDR3 DNA: TGTGCCAGCAGCTTGGGGCGCACCGGGGAGCTGTTTTTT

V gene: TRBV28
J gene: TRBJ2-1
D gene: -
clone size: once
CDR3 protein: CASSLGRAGSYNEQFF
CDR3 DNA: TGTGCCAGCAGTTTGGGCAGGGCAGGGTCCTACAATGAGCAGTTCTTC

V gene: TRBV6-2/TRBV6-3
J gene: TRBJ2-1
D gene: -
clone size: -
CDR3 protein: CASSYLRPSEQFF
CDR3 DNA: TGTGCCAGCAGTTACCTCCGTCCCTCCGAGCAGTTCTTC

V gene: TRBV18
J gene: TRBJ2-7
D gene: TRBD1
clone size: -
CDR3 protein: CASSPAGTGGYEQYF
CDR3 DNA: TGTGCCAGCTCACCAGCCGGGACAGGGGGCTACGAGCAGTACTTC

V gene: TRBV28
J gene: TRBJ2-2
D gene: -
clone size: -
CDR3 protein: CASSSPRRDTGELFF
CDR3 DNA: TGTGCCAGCAGTTCCCCGCGCAGGGACACCGGGGAGCTGTTTTTT

V gene: TRBV7-8
J gene: TRBJ1-4
D gene: -
clone size: -
CDR3 protein: CASTGVQARTEKLFF
CDR3 DNA: TGTGCCAGCACCGGTGTCCAGGCCAGAACCGAAAAACTGTTTTTT

V gene: TRBV7-3
J gene: TRBJ2-5
D gene: -
clone size: -
CDR3 protein: CASSLNQGLAQYF
CDR3 DNA: TGTGCCAGCAGCTTAAATCAGGGGTTGGCCCAGTACTTC

V gene: TRBV7-6
J gene: TRBJ2-3
D gene: -
clone size: -
CDR3 protein: CASSLGPLWRADTSTDTQYF
CDR3 DNA: TGTGCCAGCAGCTTAGGCCCACTATGGAGAGCCGATACTAGCACAGATACGCAGTATTTT

V gene: TRBV7-2
J gene: TRBJ2-3
D gene: TRBD2
clone size: -
CDR3 protein: CASSLGGQREPPDTQYF
CDR3 DNA: TGTGCCAGCAGCTTAGGCGGCCAGCGGGAACCTCCCGATACGCAGTATTTT